This record covers a single T cell receptor beta chain. Antigen specificity is unknown. This specimen comes from a study of T cell responses to AZD1222 COVID-19 vaccine. Some clones are missing from TCRdb's copy, which holds only in-frame ones; the method was immunoSEQ multiplex PCR. The profile covers roughly 50,000 clones, with 89% appearing a single time and roughly 5.2% taken by the ten largest. This CDR3 region has 15 residues. The germline V gene has CDR1 KGHSH and CDR2 LQKENI. V dropped 0 bases and J dropped 4; count of bases not matched to a gene: 3. Study-wide findings and caveats: Donors were mostly white British, more females; clonal diversity possibly underestimated. Repertoires in all cases were sampled only once the peak T cell response had passed. There were vaccine-associated CD4 TCRs across spike, dominant at 160-218 and 743-854.

The V call is TRBV18, the J call TRBJ2-3; 8 bases align to TRBD2. This TCR was sampled from an adult who received the AZD1222 COVID-19 vaccine. This sample comprised peripheral blood, obtained 28 days after the second AZD1222 dose. The CDR3 sequence is CASSPPAGGPDTQYF. The CDR3 DNA is TGTGCCAGCTCACCACCTGCGGGAGGACCAGATACGCAGTATTTT.